The clone carrying this TCR beta chain was recorded many times. Unique molecular identifiers were attached to individual cDNA molecules. TCRdb re-derived calls from the 5' RACE reads in MiXCR, one entry per CDR3 protein. Among approximately 71,000 distinct CDR3 sequences listed, roughly 15% were seen once. This sample is drawn from a study of early T cells in non-severe SARS-CoV-2 infection. Turning to the study itself: Sequencing targeted bulk RNA from unsorted whole blood, leaving chains unpaired.

CDR3 length equals 14 residues. CDR1 and CDR2 (germline): SGHTA, FQGNSA. V lost 5 bases and J lost 7; bases outside the gene matches: 7. Sequencing was performed on whole blood. The V and J genes are TRBV7-2 and TRBJ1-5, with 8 positions matching TRBD1. The TCR was taken from an adult who was a healthcare worker with PCR-confirmed SARS-CoV-2 infection or an uninfected control (not recorded which). The CDR3 sequence: CASSLTGEGQPQHF. The CDR3 DNA follows: TGTGCCAGCAGCCTGACAGGGGAGGGACAGCCCCAGCATTTT.